Below are 5 T cell receptor beta chains sequenced from a single sample in a study of T cell repertoires in ileal Crohn's disease. Assay used: immunoSEQ multiplex PCR; TCRdb lists only in-frame clones, some missing. Here the sample spans approximately 15,000 clones, about 80% being singletons. The source material was ileal tissue. Every receptor here comes from an adult with Crohn's disease.

Details on this clone: The same CDR3 arises from other DNA sequences in this sample as well. The chain is built from TRBV5-6 and TRBJ2-5; perhaps TRBD2 as D (5 bases). Between the trimmed V and J ends, which lost 0 bases and 5 bases, there was a span of 11 bases. The germline gives CDR1 SGHDT, CDR2 YYEEEE. The CDR3 length is 14 residues. The CDR3 bases are TGTGCCAGCAGCTTGGCCGCGGGCAGGGAGACCCAGTACTTC. Amino acid sequence: CASSLAAGRETQYF.

This chain joins TRBV5-1 and TRBJ2-1; maybe TRBD1 (6 bases). V lost 0 bases to trimming and J lost 4 bases, with 17 bases between them. Germline V lookup: CDR1 SGHRS, CDR2 YFSETQ. The CDR3 is 17 residues long. The CDR3 reads CASSLEFWGRRYNEQFF. The CDR3 region has the DNA TGCGCCAGCAGCTTGGAGTTTTGGGGGCGAAGATACAATGAGCAGTTCTTC.

In its sample, this clone was seen once. The chain has TRBV5-1 and TRBJ1-2, with TRBD1 matching 7 bases. This CDR3 is 14 amino acids long. V lost 6 bases and J lost 4; bases outside the gene matches: 9. From germline, CDR1 is SGHRS and CDR2 YFSETQ. The CDR3 nucleotides read TGCGCCAGCACTCGGGGGACAGACGGCTATGGCTACACCTTC. It translates to CASTRGTDGYGYTF.

The chain carries TRBV7-2 and TRBJ2-3; 16 positions agree with TRBD2. The germline CDR1 and CDR2 sequences are SGHTA and FQGNSA. The CDR3 contains 19 residues. V trimming: 4 bases; J trimming: 4 bases; junction bases outside the gene matches: 11. The CDR3 sequence: CASSSGTSGRGFLPDTQYF. The CDR3 nucleotides read TGTGCCAGCAGCTCCGGGACTAGCGGGAGGGGGTTCTTGCCAGATACGCAGTATTTT.

This rearrangement joins TRBV4-1 to TRBJ2-1; D gene uncertain. V was trimmed by 6 bases and J by 0 bases, leaving 9 bases between them. From germline, CDR1 is MGHRA and CDR2 YSYEKL. This CDR3 spans 14 amino acids. This chain's CDR3 is CASSSPNSYNEQFF. CDR3 bases: TGCGCCAGCAGTTCCCCAAACTCCTACAATGAGCAGTTCTTC.